This T cell receptor (beta chain) was sequenced during a study of OX40 agonist ivuxolimab in advanced cancers. The CDR3 has 15 amino acids. CDR1 is SGHTA, CDR2 FQGNSA, per germline. The V gene lost 1 base and the J gene lost 5 bases, with 14 bases spanning the gap. Only in-frame clones appear in the TCRdb table, and some are missing; sequencing was by immunoSEQ multiplex PCR. This sample has around 76,000 clones, with roughly 90% found just once. The rearrangement joins TRBV7-2 to TRBJ1-1, with D possibly being TRBD1 (6 bases). The origin of this receptor is an adult with an advanced solid tumor such as melanoma, head and neck, liver or kidney cancer. Here the sequenced sample was CD4+ or CD8+ T cells sorted from blood, taken in a trial of the OX40 agonist ivuxolimab. CDR3 sequence (DNA): TGTGCCAGCAGCTTAGGGTGGCAGGGGATGACTGAAGCTTTCTTT. Protein product: CASSLGWQGMTEAFF.